This passage covers 5 T cell receptor beta chains from one sample sequenced in a study of T cells after yellow fever vaccination. TCRdb analysed the 5' RACE reads with MiXCR anew, one entry per CDR3 protein. Of 350,000 or so distinct CDR3 sequences listed, less than 9.5% are singletons. The material sequenced was PBMCs, taken more than 40 days after the first yellow fever vaccination. These receptor sequences come from a man aged 18 to 30 who received the YFV17D yellow fever vaccine.

This clonotype was recorded many times. V and J are TRBV20-1 and TRBJ2-3, with D perhaps assigned TRBD1 or TRBD2 (5 bases each). Deletions cut 3 bases from V and 2 bases from J, with 9 bases between. The CDR3 covers 13 residues. Looked up from germline, CDR1 is DFQATT and CDR2 is SNEGSKA (reference sequence). The CDR3: CSASIGATDTQYF. DNA for the CDR3: TGCAGTGCTAGCATCGGGGCCACAGATACGCAGTATTTT.

This chain joins TRBV5-5 and TRBJ2-5; 9 nucleotides match TRBD1. J lost 5 bases, V lost 2 bases, and 7 bases had no gene match. This CDR3 has 15 amino acids. CDR1 is SGHKS and CDR2 is YYEKEE in the germline V gene (reference sequence). The DNA for the CDR3 is TGTGCCAGCAGCTTCTACACAGGGGGCCGGGAGACCCAGTACTTC. Encoded protein: CASSFYTGGRETQYF.

This clonotype was recorded at least ten times. The chain recombines TRBV5-1 with TRBJ1-6; D uncertain. The ends were cut back, 4 bases at V and 9 bases at J, with 20 bases in the middle. The CDR3 runs to 16 residues. Germline CDR1 reads SGHRS; CDR2 reads YFSETQ. CDR3 sequence reads: CASSASLQAFSSPLHF. CDR3 DNA: TGCGCCAGCAGCGCCTCCCTCCAGGCGTTCAGTTCACCCCTCCACTTT.

This clonotype was seen a handful of times. The chain joins TRBV7-2 to TRBJ2-3; 10 bases line up with TRBD1. The CDR3 length is 17 residues. The ends lost 2 bases at V and 0 bases at J; junction bases unmatched: 5. Germline loops: CDR1 SGHTA, CDR2 FQGNSA. DNA for the CDR3: TGTGCCAGCAGCTTACGGGACAGGGGACTTAGCACAGATACGCAGTATTTT. It codes for CASSLRDRGLSTDTQYF. Full variable domain (rest looked up from reference TRBV7-2 and TRBJ2-3): GAGVSQSPSNKVTEKGKDVELRCDPISGHTALYWYRQSLGQGLEFLIYFQGNSAPDKSGLPSDRFSAERTGGSVSTLTIQRTQQEDSAVYLCASSLRDRGLSTDTQYFGPGTRLTVL.

The table lists this clonotype with many counts. The chain uses TRBV5-1 and TRBJ2-2, with 8 bases aligning to TRBD1. J was trimmed by 1 base and V by 7 bases; bases with no gene match: 6. The CDR3 extends over 15 amino acids. Germline loops: CDR1 SGHRS, CDR2 YFSETQ. CDR3 sequence (DNA): TGCGCCAGCGCTGAAGGGACAGGGAACACCGGGGAGCTGTTTTTT. This translates into CASAEGTGNTGELFF.